The clone carrying this T cell receptor (beta chain) was seen a handful of times. Using RNA transcripts, the TCR beta CDR3 regions were amplified. The workflow started with a first-round RT-PCR run with HTBI primers and then moved on to a second-round multiplex PCR. TCRdb called the multiplex PCR reads again in MiXCR, with one record for every CDR3 protein. The table includes around 520,000 distinct CDR3 sequences, approximately 35% detected once. The sample is drawn from a study of Graves' ophthalmopathy and Graves' hyperthyroidism. Included hyperthyroidism patients were aged 18 to 65 and newly diagnosed (under 2 months' duration). Material: peripheral blood or thyroid tissue (not recorded which). The source of this sequence is an adult man with Graves' hyperthyroidism.

The CDR3 here is CASSRDRGGLHF. CDR3 sequence (DNA): TGTGCCAGCAGCCGTGACAGGGGAGGCCTCCACTTT. This sequence joins TRBV7-3 and TRBJ1-6; TRBD1 agrees at 8 bases. The CDR3 is 12 residues long. V lost 5 bases to trimming and J lost 15 bases; unmatched junction nucleotides: 6. CDR1 is SGHTA, CDR2 FQGTGA, per germline.